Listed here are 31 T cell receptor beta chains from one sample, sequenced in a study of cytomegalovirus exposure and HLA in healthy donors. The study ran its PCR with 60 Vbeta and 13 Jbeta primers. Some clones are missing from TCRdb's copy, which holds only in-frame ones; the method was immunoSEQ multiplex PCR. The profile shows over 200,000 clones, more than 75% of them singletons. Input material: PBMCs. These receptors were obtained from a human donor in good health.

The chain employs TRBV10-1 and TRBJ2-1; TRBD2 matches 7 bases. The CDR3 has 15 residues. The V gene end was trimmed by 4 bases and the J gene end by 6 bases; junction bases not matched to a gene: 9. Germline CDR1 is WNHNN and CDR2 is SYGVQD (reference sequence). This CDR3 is CASSGTAGARNEQFF. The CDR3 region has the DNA TGCGCCAGCAGTGGGACGGCGGGAGCCCGCAATGAGCAGTTCTTC.

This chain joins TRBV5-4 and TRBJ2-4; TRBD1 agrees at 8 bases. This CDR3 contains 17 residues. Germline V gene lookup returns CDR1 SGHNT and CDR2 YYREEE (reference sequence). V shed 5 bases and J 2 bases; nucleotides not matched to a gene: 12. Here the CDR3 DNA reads TGTGCCAGCAGGACTCTGGACAGGGCTGGCTCCAAAAACATTCAGTACTTC. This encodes CASRTLDRAGSKNIQYF.

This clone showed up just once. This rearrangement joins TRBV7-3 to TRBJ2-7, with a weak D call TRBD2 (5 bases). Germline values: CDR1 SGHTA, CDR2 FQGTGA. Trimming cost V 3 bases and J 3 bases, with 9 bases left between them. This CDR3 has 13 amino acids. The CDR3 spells CASSFGRDYEQYF. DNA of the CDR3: TGTGCCAGCAGCTTCGGCCGGGACTACGAGCAGTACTTC.

The chain's CDR3 is CASSIGQGRVGKLFF. The CDR3 DNA sequence: TGTGCCAGTAGTATAGGCCAGGGGAGAGTAGGAAAACTGTTTTTT. The V gene is TRBV19, the J gene TRBJ1-4; tentatively, D is TRBD1 (6 bases). The CDR3 contains 15 residues. CDR1 is LNHDA and CDR2 is SQIVND in the germline V gene (reference sequence). The V end lost 1 base, the J end lost 10 bases, and 16 bases lay between the germline ends.

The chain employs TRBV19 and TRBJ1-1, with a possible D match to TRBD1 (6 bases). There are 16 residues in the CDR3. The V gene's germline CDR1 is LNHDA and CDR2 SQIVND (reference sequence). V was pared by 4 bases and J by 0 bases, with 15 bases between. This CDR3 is CASSTLQQGMNTEAFF. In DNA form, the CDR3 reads TGTGCCAGTAGTACGTTACAACAGGGAATGAACACTGAAGCTTTCTTT.

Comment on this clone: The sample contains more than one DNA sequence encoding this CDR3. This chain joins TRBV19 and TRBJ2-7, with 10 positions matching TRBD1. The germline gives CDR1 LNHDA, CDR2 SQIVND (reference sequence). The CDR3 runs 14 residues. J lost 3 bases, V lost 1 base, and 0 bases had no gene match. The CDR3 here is CASSIGDRGYEQYF. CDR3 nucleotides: TGTGCCAGTAGTATAGGGGACAGGGGCTACGAGCAGTACTTC.

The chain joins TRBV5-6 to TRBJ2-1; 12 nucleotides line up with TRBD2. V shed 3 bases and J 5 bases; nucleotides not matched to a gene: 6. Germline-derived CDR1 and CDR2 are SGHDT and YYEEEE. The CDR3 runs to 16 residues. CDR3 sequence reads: CASSSLAGGPNNEQFF. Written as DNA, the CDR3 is TGTGCCAGCAGCTCTCTAGCGGGAGGGCCGAACAATGAGCAGTTCTTC.

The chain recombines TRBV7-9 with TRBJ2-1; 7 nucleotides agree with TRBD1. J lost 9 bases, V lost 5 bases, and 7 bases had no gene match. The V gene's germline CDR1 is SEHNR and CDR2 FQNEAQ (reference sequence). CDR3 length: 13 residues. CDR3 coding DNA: TGTGCCAGCAGCCCGACAGGGCTCGGTGAGCAGTTCTTC. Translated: CASSPTGLGEQFF.

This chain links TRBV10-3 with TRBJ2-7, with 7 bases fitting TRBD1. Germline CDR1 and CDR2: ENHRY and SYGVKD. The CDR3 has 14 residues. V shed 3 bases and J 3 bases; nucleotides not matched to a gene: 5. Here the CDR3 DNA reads TGTGCCATCAGTGATTACCGGGACAGCTACGAGCAGTACTTC. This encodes CAISDYRDSYEQYF.

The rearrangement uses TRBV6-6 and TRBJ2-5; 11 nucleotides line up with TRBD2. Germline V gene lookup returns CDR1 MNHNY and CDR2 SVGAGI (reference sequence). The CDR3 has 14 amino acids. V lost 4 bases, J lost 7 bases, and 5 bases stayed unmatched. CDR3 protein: CASSSSGGPRTQYF. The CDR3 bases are TGTGCCAGCAGTTCTAGCGGGGGGCCCCGGACCCAGTACTTC.

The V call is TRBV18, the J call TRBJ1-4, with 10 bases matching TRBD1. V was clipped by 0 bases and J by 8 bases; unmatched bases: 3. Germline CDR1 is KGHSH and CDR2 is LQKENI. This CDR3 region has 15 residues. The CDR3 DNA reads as TGTGCCAGCTCACCACCCGGGACAGGGGCCGAAAAACTGTTTTTT. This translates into CASSPPGTGAEKLFF.

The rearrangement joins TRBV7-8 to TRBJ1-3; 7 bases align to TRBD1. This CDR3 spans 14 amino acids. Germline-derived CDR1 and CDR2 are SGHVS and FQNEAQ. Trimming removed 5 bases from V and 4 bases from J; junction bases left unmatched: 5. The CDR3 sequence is CASSPDREGNTIYF. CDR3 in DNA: TGTGCCAGCAGCCCAGACAGGGAAGGAAACACCATATATTTT.

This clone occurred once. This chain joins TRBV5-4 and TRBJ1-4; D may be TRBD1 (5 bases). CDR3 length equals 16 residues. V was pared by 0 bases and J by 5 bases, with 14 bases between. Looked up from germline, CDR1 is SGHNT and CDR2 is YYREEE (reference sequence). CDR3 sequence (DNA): TGTGCCAGCAGCTTGGGGCAGGGTAATCCCAATGAAAAACTGTTTTTT. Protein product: CASSLGQGNPNEKLFF.

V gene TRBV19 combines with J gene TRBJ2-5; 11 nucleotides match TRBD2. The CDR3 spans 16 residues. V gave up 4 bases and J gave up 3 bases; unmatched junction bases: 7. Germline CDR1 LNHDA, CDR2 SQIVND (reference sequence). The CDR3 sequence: CASSRGLAAAEETQYF. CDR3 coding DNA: TGTGCCAGTAGTAGGGGACTAGCGGCAGCGGAAGAGACCCAGTACTTC.

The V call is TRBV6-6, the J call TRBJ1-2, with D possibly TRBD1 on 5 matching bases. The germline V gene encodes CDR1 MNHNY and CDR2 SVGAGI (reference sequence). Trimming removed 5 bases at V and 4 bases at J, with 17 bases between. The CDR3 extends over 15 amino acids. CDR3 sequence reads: CASSGRQSVPYGYTF. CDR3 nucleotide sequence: TGTGCCAGCAGTGGTCGACAGTCAGTACCCTATGGCTACACCTTC.

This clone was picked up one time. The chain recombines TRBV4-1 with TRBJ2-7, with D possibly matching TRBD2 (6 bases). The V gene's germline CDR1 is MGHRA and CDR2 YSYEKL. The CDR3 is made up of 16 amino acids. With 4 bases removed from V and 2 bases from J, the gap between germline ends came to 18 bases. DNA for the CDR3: TGCGCCAGCAGCCCCCCATGGCGGGGAACGCCCTACGAGCAGTACTTC. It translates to CASSPPWRGTPYEQYF.

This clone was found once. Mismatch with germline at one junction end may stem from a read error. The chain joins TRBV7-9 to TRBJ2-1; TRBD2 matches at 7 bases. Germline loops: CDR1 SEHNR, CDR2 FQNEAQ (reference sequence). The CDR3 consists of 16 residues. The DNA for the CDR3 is TGTTCCAGCAGCTCTACTAGCGACTTTTGGAGGAATGAGCAGTTCTTC. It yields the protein CSSSSTSDFWRNEQFF.

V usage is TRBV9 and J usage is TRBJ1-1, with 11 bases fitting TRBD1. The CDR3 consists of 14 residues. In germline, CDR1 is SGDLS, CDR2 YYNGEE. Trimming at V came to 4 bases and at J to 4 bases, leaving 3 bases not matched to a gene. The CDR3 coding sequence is TGTGCCAGCAGCTCCGGGACAGGGGGCACTGAAGCTTTCTTT. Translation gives CASSSGTGGTEAFF.

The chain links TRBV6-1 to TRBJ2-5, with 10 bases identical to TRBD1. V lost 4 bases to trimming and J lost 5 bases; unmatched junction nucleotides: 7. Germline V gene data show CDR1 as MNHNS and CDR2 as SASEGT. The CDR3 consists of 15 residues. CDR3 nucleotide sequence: TGTGCCAGCAGTGCGCTGGACAGGGGGTTTGAGACCCAGTACTTC. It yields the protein CASSALDRGFETQYF.

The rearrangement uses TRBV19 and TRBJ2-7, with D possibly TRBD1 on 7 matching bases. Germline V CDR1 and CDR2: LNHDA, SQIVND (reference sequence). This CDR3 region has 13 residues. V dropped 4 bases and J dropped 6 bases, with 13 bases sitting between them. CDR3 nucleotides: TGTGCCAGTAGTAGTACCAGGGGGGTCGAGCAGTACTTC. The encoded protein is CASSSTRGVEQYF.

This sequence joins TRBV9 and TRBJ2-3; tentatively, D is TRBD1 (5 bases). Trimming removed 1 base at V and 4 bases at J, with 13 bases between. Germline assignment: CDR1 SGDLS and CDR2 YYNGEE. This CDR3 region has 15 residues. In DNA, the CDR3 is TGTGCCAGCAGCGTATCCTGGGGCTCCCCAGATACGCAGTATTTT. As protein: CASSVSWGSPDTQYF.

CDR3 amino acids: CASSRLAGGPDTQYF. The DNA of the CDR3 is TGTGCCAGCAGTAGGCTAGCGGGAGGGCCGGATACGCAGTATTTT. The chain carries TRBV6-4 and TRBJ2-3, with 12 bases fitting TRBD2. Trimming took 5 bases from V and 6 from J; bases not matched to a gene: 6. Germline CDR1 reads MRHNA; CDR2 reads SNTAGT. CDR3 length: 15 amino acids.

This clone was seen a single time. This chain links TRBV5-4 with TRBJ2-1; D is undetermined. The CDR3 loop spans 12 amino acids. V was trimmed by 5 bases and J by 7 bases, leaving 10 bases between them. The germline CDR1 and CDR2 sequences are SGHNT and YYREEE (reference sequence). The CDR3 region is CASRARWNEQFF. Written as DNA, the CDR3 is TGTGCCAGCAGGGCGAGGTGGAATGAGCAGTTCTTC.

For the CDR3, the DNA is TGTGCCAGCAGTTTACTAGGCGAGCAGTACTTC. As protein: CASSLLGEQYF. V gene TRBV6-6 combines with J gene TRBJ2-7, with a weak D call TRBD2 (5 bases). Between the trimmed V and J ends, which lost 4 bases and 6 bases, there was a span of 7 bases. In germline, CDR1 is MNHNY, CDR2 SVGAGI (reference sequence). The CDR3 consists of 11 residues.

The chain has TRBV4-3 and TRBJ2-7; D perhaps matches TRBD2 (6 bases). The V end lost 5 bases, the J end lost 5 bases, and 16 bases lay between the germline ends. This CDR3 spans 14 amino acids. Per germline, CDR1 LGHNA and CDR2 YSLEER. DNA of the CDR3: TGCGCCAGCAGCACTTGGCCTAGCGCGGACGAGCAGTACTTC. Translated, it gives CASSTWPSADEQYF.

The chain's CDR3 is CASSLDDRAGDTDTQYF. CDR3 in DNA: TGTGCCAGCAGCTTAGACGACCGAGCGGGAGATACAGATACGCAGTATTTT. The chain couples TRBV11-1 to TRBJ2-3, with TRBD2 matching over 8 bases. J was trimmed by 3 bases and V by 1 base; bases with no gene match: 9. Per germline, CDR1 SGHAT and CDR2 FQDESV (reference sequence). The CDR3 runs 17 residues.

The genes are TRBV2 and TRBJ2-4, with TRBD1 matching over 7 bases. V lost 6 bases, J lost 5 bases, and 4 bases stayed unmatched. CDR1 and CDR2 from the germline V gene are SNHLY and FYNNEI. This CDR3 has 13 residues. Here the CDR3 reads CASRGTVQNIQYF. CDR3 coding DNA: TGTGCCAGCAGGGGGACAGTCCAAAACATTCAGTACTTC.

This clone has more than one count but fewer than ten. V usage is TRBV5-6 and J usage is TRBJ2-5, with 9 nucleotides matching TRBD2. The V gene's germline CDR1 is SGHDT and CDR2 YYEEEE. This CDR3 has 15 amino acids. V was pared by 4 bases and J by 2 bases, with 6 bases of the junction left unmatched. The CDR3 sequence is CASSAGTSRQETQYF. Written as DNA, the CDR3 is TGTGCCAGCAGCGCCGGGACTAGCAGGCAAGAGACCCAGTACTTC. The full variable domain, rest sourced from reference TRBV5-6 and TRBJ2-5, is DAGVTQSPTHLIKTRGQQVTLRCSPKSGHDTVSWYQQALGQGPQFIFQYYEEEERQRGNFPDRFSGHQFPNYSSELNVNALLLGDSALYLCASSAGTSRQETQYFGPGTRLLVL.

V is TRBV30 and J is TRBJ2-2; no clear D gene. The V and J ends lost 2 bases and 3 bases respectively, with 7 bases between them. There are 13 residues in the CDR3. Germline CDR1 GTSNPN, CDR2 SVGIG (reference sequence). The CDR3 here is CAWSTDYTGELFF. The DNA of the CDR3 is TGTGCCTGGAGTACCGACTACACCGGGGAGCTGTTTTTT.

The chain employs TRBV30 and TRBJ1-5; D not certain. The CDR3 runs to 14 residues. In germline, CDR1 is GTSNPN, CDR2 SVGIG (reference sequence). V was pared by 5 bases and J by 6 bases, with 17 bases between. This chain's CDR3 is CAWAAGLSGQPQHF. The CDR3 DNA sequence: TGTGCCTGGGCCGCAGGCCTTAGCGGTCAGCCCCAGCATTTT.

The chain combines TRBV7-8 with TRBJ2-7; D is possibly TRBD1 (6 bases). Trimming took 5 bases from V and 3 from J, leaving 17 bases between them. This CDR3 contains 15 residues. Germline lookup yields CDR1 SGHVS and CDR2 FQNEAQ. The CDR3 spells CASSKPGHRIYEQYF. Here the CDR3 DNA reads TGTGCCAGCAGCAAACCGGGACACCGTATCTACGAGCAGTACTTC.